Following are 20 T cell receptor beta chains from one sample sequenced in a study of blood T cell repertoires in COVID-19. Repertoires were generated with immunoSEQ multiplex PCR, while TCRdb's copy carries only in-frame clones and drops some. The table has around 150,000 clones, 86% seen once. What was sequenced was peripheral blood. The receptors derive from a man between 18 and 29 years old with acute or convalescent COVID-19.

This chain uses TRBV28 with TRBJ1-1; 7 nucleotides align to TRBD1. This CDR3 spans 17 amino acids. V was pared by 5 bases and J by 2 bases, with 14 bases of the junction left unmatched. The germline CDR1 and CDR2 sequences are MDHEN and SYDVKM. The CDR3 reads CASSPIQRGTANTEAFF. DNA for the CDR3: TGTGCCAGCAGTCCTATCCAACGGGGGACAGCAAACACTGAAGCTTTCTTT.

Only a few counts were recorded for this clone. V and J are TRBV19 and TRBJ1-3; 7 positions match TRBD1. The germline CDR1 and CDR2 sequences are LNHDA and SQIVND (reference sequence). This CDR3 is built from 13 residues. V dropped 7 bases and J dropped 6; count of bases not matched to a gene: 6. The CDR3 DNA follows: TGTGCCAGTACAGGGGGTTACGAAAACACCATATATTTT. It yields the protein CASTGGYENTIYF.

The chain recombines TRBV6-6 with TRBJ2-3; weak D call: TRBD1 (5 bases). The CDR3 is 16 residues long. The germline V gene encodes CDR1 MNHNY and CDR2 SVGAGI (reference sequence). V lost 0 bases and J lost 4, with 14 bases in between. For the CDR3, the DNA is TGTGCCAGCAGTTACTCGGGGCGGTCGGTGGCAGATACGCAGTATTTT. Translation gives CASSYSGRSVADTQYF.

The chain employs TRBV7-8 and TRBJ2-1; TRBD2 is a possible D gene (5 bases). The V end was cut by 1 base, the J end by 8 bases, with 15 bases between. In germline, CDR1 is SGHVS, CDR2 FQNEAQ. The CDR3 extends over 15 amino acids. CDR3 sequence reads: CASSLDWLASHEQFF. In DNA form, the CDR3 reads TGTGCCAGCAGCTTAGATTGGCTAGCTAGCCATGAGCAGTTCTTC.

The chain links TRBV4-1 to TRBJ1-5; D not resolved. Germline V gives CDR1 MGHRA, CDR2 YSYEKL. The CDR3 covers 15 residues. The V end was cut by 6 bases, the J end by 3 bases, with 15 bases between. CDR3 residues: CASRFDRDLNQPQHF. For the CDR3, the DNA is TGCGCCAGCAGATTCGACCGGGATCTCAATCAGCCCCAGCATTTT.

The chain combines TRBV21-1 with TRBJ2-7; the D call TRBD1 from the table was never checked on the DNA. TRBV21-1 is a pseudogene. This CDR3 comprises 14 residues. The CDR3 DNA is TGTGCCAGCAGCAATGAGACAGTGACCTACGAGCAGTACTTC. Protein product: CASSNETVTYEQYF.

The rearrangement links TRBV5-1 to TRBJ2-3; TRBD1 is a possible D gene (5 bases). V was clipped by 1 base and J by 3 bases, with 12 bases between them. Germline V lookup: CDR1 SGHRS, CDR2 YFSETQ. There are 15 residues in the CDR3. CDR3 nucleotides: TGCGCCAGCAGCTTGCGTACAGGATGGACAGATACGCAGTATTTT. This gives the protein CASSLRTGWTDTQYF.

This clone has more than one count but fewer than ten. This chain uses TRBV7-2 with TRBJ1-1, with 9 bases identical to TRBD1. The CDR3 runs 15 residues. Unmatched junction bases numbered 11, after V lost 8 bases and J lost 4 bases. Per the germline V gene, CDR1 is SGHTA and CDR2 is FQGNSA. CDR3 DNA sequence: TGTGCCAGCGGCAGACAGGGGGGTATGAGCACTGAAGCTTTCTTT. Its translation is CASGRQGGMSTEAFF.

As to this clone: This same CDR3 is encoded by further DNA sequences in the sample. J is TRBJ1-2 and V is TRBV6-5; D possibly corresponds to TRBD1 (6 bases). V lost 6 bases, J lost 5 bases, and 7 bases lay in between. Germline-derived CDR1 and CDR2 are MNHEY and SVGAGI. CDR3 length equals 11 residues. DNA of the CDR3: TGTGCCAGCAGGCAGGGGTATGGCTACACCTTC. Its translation: CASRQGYGYTF.

This chain uses TRBV4-2 with TRBJ2-1; D ambiguous. Germline CDR1 is LGHNA and CDR2 is YNFKEQ. There are 14 residues in the CDR3. V lost 6 bases and J lost 5, with 14 bases in between. The chain's CDR3 is CASRFLSGHNEQFF. The CDR3 DNA sequence: TGTGCCAGCAGGTTCTTATCTGGGCACAATGAGCAGTTCTTC.

This rearrangement joins TRBV6-5 to TRBJ2-3; 10 bases are a match to TRBD1. With V trimmed by 7 bases and J by 1 base, 5 bases remained unmatched. This CDR3 is 15 amino acids long. CDR1 and CDR2 from the germline V gene are MNHEY and SVGAGI. CDR3 in DNA: TGTGCCAGCACCTGGGACAGGGGAGGCACAGATACGCAGTATTTT. Translating gives CASTWDRGGTDTQYF.

The J gene is TRBJ2-2, the V gene TRBV23-1; no clear D gene. TRBV23-1 is identified as an open reading frame with a role that is uncertain. The CDR3 has 16 amino acids. Trimming pared 1 base from V and 8 bases from J, leaving 17 bases between. CDR3 nucleotide sequence: TGCGCCAGCAGTCAATGGGCAGGTCTCCACAAAGGGGAGCTGTTTTTT. Translated: CASSQWAGLHKGELFF.

The chain combines TRBV11-2 with TRBJ1-1; D might be TRBD1 (6 bases). The V gene lost 5 bases and the J gene lost 4 bases, with 17 bases spanning the gap. Germline-derived CDR1 and CDR2 are SGHAT and FQNNGV. The CDR3 is 15 amino acids. CDR3 region: CASSPPGRGGTEAFF. The CDR3 coding sequence is TGTGCCAGCAGCCCCCCGGGCAGAGGGGGCACTGAAGCTTTCTTT.

V gene TRBV6-6 combines with J gene TRBJ1-2; 8 bases fit TRBD1. Germline CDR1 reads MNHNY; CDR2 reads SVGAGI (reference sequence). The J segment lost 2 bases and the V segment lost 0 bases, leaving 2 bases of the junction unmatched. This CDR3 has 15 amino acids. This chain's CDR3 is CASSYSRTGNYGYTF. CDR3 bases: TGTGCCAGCAGTTACTCCCGGACAGGGAACTATGGCTACACCTTC.

Only one count was recorded for this clone. The chain uses TRBV7-2 and TRBJ1-5; D is ambiguous. The CDR3 contains 15 residues. Germline CDR1 SGHTA, CDR2 FQGNSA. The V end was cut by 5 bases, the J end by 0 bases, with 11 bases between. CDR3 loop: CASSPAYYSNQPQHF. The CDR3 DNA reads as TGTGCCAGCAGCCCAGCATACTATAGCAATCAGCCCCAGCATTTT.

This clone has only one observation. This chain connects TRBV7-2 to TRBJ1-2; 7 bases fit TRBD1. Losses at the gene ends were 11 bases for V and 4 bases for J; bases not matched to a gene: 10. This CDR3 is built from 13 residues. Germline CDR1 and CDR2: SGHTA and FQGNSA. CDR3 in DNA: TGTGCCTCTCGCCCGGGACAGATCTATGGCTACACCTTC. This gives the protein CASRPGQIYGYTF.

This rearrangement joins TRBV2 to TRBJ1-1, with D possibly matching TRBD1 (6 bases). Germline V CDR1 and CDR2: SNHLY, FYNNEI. The CDR3 is made up of 13 amino acids. V lost 5 bases and J 1 base, leaving 8 bases between the germline ends. In nucleotides, the CDR3 is TGTGCCAGCAGTAGAGGGGGGAACACTGAAGCTTTCTTT. This encodes CASSRGGNTEAFF.

The CDR3: CASSRRLAGSYNEQFF. CDR3 sequence (DNA): TGTGCCAGCAGCCGGCGACTAGCGGGATCCTACAATGAGCAGTTCTTC. This chain links TRBV7-9 with TRBJ2-1; 11 bases are shared with TRBD2. Germline V CDR1 and CDR2: SEHNR, FQNEAQ (reference sequence). The J segment lost 1 base and the V segment lost 5 bases, leaving 4 bases of the junction unmatched. The CDR3 consists of 16 residues.

This clone turned up a few times. Here the CDR3 DNA reads TGTGCCAGCAGTGAAGCGATCGGTCAGCCCCAGCATTTT. Protein: CASSEAIGQPQHF. The chain is built from TRBV6-1 and TRBJ1-5, with D unresolved. This CDR3 has 13 amino acids. Germline CDR1 and CDR2: MNHNS and SASEGT. V was shortened by 0 bases and J by 6 bases, with 6 bases between the two germline ends.

The rearrangement joins TRBV28 to TRBJ1-1, with 8 bases aligning to TRBD1. CDR1 is MDHEN and CDR2 is SYDVKM in the germline V gene. This CDR3 comprises 12 residues. V was clipped by 2 bases and J by 8 bases; unmatched bases: 1. The CDR3 nucleotides read TGTGCCAGCAGTTTAGACAGGGGAGAAGCTTTCTTT. Translation gives CASSLDRGEAFF.